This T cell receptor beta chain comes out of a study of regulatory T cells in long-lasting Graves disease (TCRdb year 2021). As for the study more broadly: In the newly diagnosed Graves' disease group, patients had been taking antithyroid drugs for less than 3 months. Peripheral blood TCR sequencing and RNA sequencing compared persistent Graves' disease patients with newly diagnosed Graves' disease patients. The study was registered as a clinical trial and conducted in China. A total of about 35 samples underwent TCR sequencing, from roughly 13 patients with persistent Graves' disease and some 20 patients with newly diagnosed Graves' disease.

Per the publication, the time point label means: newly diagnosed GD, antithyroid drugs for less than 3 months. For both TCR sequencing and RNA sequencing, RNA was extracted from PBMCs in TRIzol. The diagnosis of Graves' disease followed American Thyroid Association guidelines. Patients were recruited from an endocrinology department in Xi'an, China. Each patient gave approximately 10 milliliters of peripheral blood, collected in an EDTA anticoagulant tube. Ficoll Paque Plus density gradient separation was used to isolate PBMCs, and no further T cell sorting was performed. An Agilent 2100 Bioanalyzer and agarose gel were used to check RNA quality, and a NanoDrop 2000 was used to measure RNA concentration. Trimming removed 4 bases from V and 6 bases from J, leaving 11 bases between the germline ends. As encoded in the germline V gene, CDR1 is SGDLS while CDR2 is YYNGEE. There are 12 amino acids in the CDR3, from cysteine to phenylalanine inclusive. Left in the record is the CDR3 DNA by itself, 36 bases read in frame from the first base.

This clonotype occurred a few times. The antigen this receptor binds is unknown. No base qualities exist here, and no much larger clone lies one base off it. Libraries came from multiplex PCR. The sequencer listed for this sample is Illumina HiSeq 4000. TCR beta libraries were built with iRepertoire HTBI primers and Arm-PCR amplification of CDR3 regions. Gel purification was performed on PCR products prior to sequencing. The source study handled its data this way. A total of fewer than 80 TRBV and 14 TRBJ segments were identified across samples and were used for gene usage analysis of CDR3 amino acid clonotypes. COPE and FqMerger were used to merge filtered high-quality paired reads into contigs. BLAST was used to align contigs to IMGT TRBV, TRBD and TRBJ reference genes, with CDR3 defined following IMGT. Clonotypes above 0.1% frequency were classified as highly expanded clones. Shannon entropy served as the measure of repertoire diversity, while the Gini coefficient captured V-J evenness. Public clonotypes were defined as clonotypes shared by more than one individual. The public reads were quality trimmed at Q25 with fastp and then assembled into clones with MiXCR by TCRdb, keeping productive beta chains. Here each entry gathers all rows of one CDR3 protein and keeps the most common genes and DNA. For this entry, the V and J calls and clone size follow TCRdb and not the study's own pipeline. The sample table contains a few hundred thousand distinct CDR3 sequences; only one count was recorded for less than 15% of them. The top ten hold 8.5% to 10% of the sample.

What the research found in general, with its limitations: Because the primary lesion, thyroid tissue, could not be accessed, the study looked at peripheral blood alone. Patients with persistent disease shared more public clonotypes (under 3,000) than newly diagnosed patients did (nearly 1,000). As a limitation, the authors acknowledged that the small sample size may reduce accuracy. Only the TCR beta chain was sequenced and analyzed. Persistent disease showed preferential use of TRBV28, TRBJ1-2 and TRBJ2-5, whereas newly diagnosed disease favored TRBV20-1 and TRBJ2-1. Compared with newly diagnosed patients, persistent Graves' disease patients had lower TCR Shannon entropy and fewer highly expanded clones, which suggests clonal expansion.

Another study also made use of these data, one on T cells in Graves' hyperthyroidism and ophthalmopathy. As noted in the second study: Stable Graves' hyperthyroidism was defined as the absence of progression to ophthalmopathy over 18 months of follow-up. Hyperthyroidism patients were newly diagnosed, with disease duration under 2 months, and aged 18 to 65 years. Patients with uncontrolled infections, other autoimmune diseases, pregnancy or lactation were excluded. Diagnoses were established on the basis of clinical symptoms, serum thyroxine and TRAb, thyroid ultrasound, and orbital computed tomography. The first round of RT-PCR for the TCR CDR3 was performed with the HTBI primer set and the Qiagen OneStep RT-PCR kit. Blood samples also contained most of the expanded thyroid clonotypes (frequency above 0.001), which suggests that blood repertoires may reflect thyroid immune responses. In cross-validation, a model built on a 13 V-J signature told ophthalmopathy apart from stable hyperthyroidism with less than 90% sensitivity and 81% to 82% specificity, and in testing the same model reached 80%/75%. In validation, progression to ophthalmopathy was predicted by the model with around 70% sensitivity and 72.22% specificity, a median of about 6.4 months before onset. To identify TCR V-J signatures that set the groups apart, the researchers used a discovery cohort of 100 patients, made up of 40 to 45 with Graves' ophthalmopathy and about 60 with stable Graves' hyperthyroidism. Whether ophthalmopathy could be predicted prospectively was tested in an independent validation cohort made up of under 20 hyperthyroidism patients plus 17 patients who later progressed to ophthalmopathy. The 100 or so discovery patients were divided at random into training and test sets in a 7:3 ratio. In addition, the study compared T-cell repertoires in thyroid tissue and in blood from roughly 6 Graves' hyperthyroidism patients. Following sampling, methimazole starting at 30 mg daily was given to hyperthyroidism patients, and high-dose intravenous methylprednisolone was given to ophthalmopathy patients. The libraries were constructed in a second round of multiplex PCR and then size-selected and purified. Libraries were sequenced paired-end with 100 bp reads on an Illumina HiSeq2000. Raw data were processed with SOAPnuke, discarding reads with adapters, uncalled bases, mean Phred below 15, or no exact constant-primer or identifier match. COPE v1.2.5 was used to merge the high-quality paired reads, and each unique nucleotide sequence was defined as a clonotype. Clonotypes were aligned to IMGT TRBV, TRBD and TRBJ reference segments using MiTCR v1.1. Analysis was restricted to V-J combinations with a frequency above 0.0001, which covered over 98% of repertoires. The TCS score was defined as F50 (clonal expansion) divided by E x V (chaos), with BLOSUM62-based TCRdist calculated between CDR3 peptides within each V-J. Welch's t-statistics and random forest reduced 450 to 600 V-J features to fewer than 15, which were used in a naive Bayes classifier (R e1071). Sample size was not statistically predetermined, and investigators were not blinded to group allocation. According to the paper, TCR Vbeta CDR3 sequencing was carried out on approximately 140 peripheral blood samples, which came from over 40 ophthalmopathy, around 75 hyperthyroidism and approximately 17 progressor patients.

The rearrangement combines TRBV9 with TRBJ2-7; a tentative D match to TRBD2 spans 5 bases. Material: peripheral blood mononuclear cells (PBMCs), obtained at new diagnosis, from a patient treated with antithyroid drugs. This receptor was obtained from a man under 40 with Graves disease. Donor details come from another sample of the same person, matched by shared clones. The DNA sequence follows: TGTGCCAGCAGCTCGAAAAGCGGCGAGCAGTACTTC. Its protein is CASSSKSGEQYF.